A single sample is the source of the 27 T cell receptor beta chains below, sequenced in a study of T cell changes during pregnancy in multiple sclerosis. Here immunoSEQ multiplex PCR was the method, and the copy in TCRdb shows in-frame clones only, minus some. Among over 60,000 clones, approximately 95% were seen once, and the ten largest hold roughly 1%. The input for sequencing was peripheral blood, taken in the first trimester of pregnancy. The receptors shown here come from a female donor with multiple sclerosis, enrolled in a pregnancy study.

The V call is TRBV28, the J call TRBJ1-4; TRBD1 aligns across 7 bases. Trimming cost V 2 bases and J 8 bases; bases outside gene matches: 8. CDR3 length equals 15 residues. Germline CDR1 MDHEN, CDR2 SYDVKM. CDR3 residues: CASSLPRQGGEKLFF. Here the CDR3 DNA reads TGTGCCAGCAGTTTACCTCGACAGGGCGGAGAAAAACTGTTTTTT.

The chain combines TRBV15 with TRBJ2-3; no firm D call. Germline-derived CDR1 and CDR2 are LNHNV and YYDKDF (reference sequence). This CDR3 is built from 14 residues. Deletions cut 9 bases from V and 2 bases from J, with 15 bases between. The CDR3 is CATAAGGTTDTQYF. CDR3 DNA sequence: TGTGCCACGGCCGCTGGCGGAACCACAGATACGCAGTATTTT.

The V gene is TRBV4-2, the J gene TRBJ2-3; the match to TRBD2 covers 7 bases. There are 16 residues in the CDR3. Germline V gene lookup returns CDR1 LGHNA and CDR2 YNFKEQ. Trimming removed 3 bases from V and 0 bases from J; junction bases left unmatched: 6. The CDR3 sequence: CASSQLPAGSTDTQYF. In DNA, the CDR3 is TGTGCCAGCAGCCAGTTGCCAGCGGGGAGCACAGATACGCAGTATTTT.

The chain uses TRBV19 and TRBJ2-7, with 8 bases lining up with TRBD1. This CDR3 has 16 residues. CDR1 and CDR2 from the germline V gene are LNHDA and SQIVND (reference sequence). With V trimmed by 5 bases and J by 5 bases, 14 bases remained unmatched. CDR3: CASSFLSGQGAHEQYF. The CDR3 DNA reads TGTGCCAGTAGTTTTCTTTCCGGACAGGGTGCCCACGAGCAGTACTTC. The full variable domain, completed using reference TRBV19 and TRBJ2-7, is DGGITQSPKYLFRKEGQNVTLSCEQNLNHDAMYWYRQDPGQGLRLIYYSQIVNDFQKGDIAEGYSVSREKKESFPLTVTSAQKNPTAFYLCASSFLSGQGAHEQYFGPGTRLTVT.

The CDR3 nucleotides are TGTGCCAGCTCACAAGAGACCCAGTACTTC. Protein: CASSQETQYF. This rearrangement joins TRBV11-2 to TRBJ2-5, with no clear D. CDR1 SGHAT and CDR2 FQNNGV come from the germline V gene. V was trimmed by 8 bases and J by 2 bases, leaving 3 bases between them. CDR3 length: 10 amino acids. The full variable domain, with the rest looked up from reference TRBV11-2 and TRBJ2-5, is EAGVAQSPRYKIIEKRQSVAFWCNPISGHATLYWYQQILGQGPKLLIQFQNNGVVDDSQLPKDRFSAERLKGVDSTLKIQPAKLEDSAVYLCASSQETQYFGPGTRLLVL.

J is TRBJ1-5 and V is TRBV5-4, with D tentatively TRBD1 (5 bases). The germline CDR1 and CDR2 sequences are SGHNT and YYREEE (reference sequence). The CDR3 runs 15 residues. Trimming removed 0 bases at V and 7 bases at J, with 14 bases between. The CDR3: CASSLGQGRGQPQHF. Here the CDR3 DNA reads TGTGCCAGCAGCTTGGGTCAGGGTAGGGGCCAGCCCCAGCATTTT.

The chain couples TRBV2 to TRBJ2-7; 9 bases agree with TRBD1. This CDR3 spans 14 amino acids. Germline V CDR1 and CDR2: SNHLY, FYNNEI. With V trimmed by 8 bases and J by 1 base, 6 bases remained unmatched. CDR3 sequence reads: CASVAQGASYEQYF. The DNA for the CDR3 is TGTGCCAGCGTTGCACAGGGGGCTTCCTACGAGCAGTACTTC.

The V and J genes are TRBV6-5 and TRBJ1-3, with TRBD1 matching 7 bases. Germline CDR1 is MNHEY and CDR2 is SVGAGI. With 5 bases clipped from V and 2 bases from J, the junction kept 6 bases outside the gene matches. The CDR3 contains 15 residues. Here the CDR3 DNA reads TGTGCCAGCAGTCTACAGGGGAGTCCTGGAAACACCATATATTTT. This sequence encodes CASSLQGSPGNTIYF.

The genes are TRBV7-6 and TRBJ2-3, with 8 nucleotides matching TRBD2. The CDR3 runs 17 residues. The V segment lost 5 bases and the J segment 6 bases; nucleotides outside the gene matches: 16. The germline CDR1 and CDR2 sequences are SGHVS and FNYEAQ. The CDR3: CASSTTLGGGKVDTQYF. CDR3 DNA sequence: TGTGCCAGCAGCACGACCCTGGGCGGGGGGAAGGTGGATACGCAGTATTTT.

The V call is TRBV19, the J call TRBJ1-1; D perhaps matches TRBD1 (5 bases). Trimming stripped 9 bases from V and 4 bases from J, with 24 bases between. The CDR3 runs 16 residues. Germline CDR1 and CDR2: LNHDA and SQIVND (reference sequence). The CDR3 DNA is TGTGCCAGCTCTTCGACAGTCTCGGTTACGAGCACTGAAGCTTTCTTT. This encodes CASSSTVSVTSTEAFF.

The rearrangement uses TRBV9 and TRBJ1-4; the match to TRBD1 covers 9 bases. There are 14 residues in the CDR3. Trimming removed 0 bases from V and 8 bases from J; junction bases left unmatched: 2. CDR1 is SGDLS, CDR2 YYNGEE, per germline. This CDR3 is CASSVGQGGEKLFF. The CDR3 DNA reads TGTGCCAGCAGCGTAGGACAGGGGGGCGAAAAACTGTTTTTT.

The table lists this clone with a count of one. V and J are TRBV18 and TRBJ2-1, with a tentative D call TRBD1 (5 bases). Germline CDR1 reads KGHSH; CDR2 reads LQKENI. The V gene lost 2 bases and the J gene lost 8 bases, with 10 bases spanning the gap. This CDR3 region has 13 residues. Here the CDR3 reads CASSPETADEQFF. In DNA form, the CDR3 reads TGTGCCAGCTCACCAGAGACAGCTGATGAGCAGTTCTTC.

V is TRBV2 and J is TRBJ2-7; 7 positions agree with TRBD2. Losses at the gene ends were 6 bases for V and 4 bases for J; bases not matched to a gene: 6. Germline CDR1 SNHLY, CDR2 FYNNEI. The CDR3 covers 13 residues. CDR3 nucleotides: TGTGCCAGCAGATACAGCGGGACGTACGAGCAGTACTTC. Protein: CASRYSGTYEQYF.

V and J are TRBV7-6 and TRBJ1-1; 7 bases align to TRBD1. Trimming at V came to 4 bases and at J to 4 bases, leaving 6 bases not matched to a gene. Germline CDR1 and CDR2: SGHVS and FNYEAQ. This CDR3 has 14 amino acids. CDR3 loop: CASSSTGLSTEAFF. DNA of the CDR3: TGTGCCAGCAGCTCGACAGGGTTGAGCACTGAAGCTTTCTTT.

This chain links TRBV6-1 with TRBJ2-1, with D maybe TRBD2 (6 bases). Germline CDR1 and CDR2: MNHNS and SASEGT. This CDR3 comprises 16 residues. V lost 6 bases to trimming and J lost 5 bases, with 20 bases between them. CDR3 in amino acids: CASRERTIVYHNEQFF. CDR3 nucleotides: TGTGCCAGCAGAGAACGGACTATCGTGTACCACAATGAGCAGTTCTTC.

CDR3 bases: TGTGCCAGCAGTCCAACAGGGGTGTGGAATGAGCAGTTCTTC. Its protein is CASSPTGVWNEQFF. The chain couples TRBV2 to TRBJ2-1, with 7 bases identical to TRBD1. From germline, CDR1 is SNHLY and CDR2 FYNNEI. The length of the CDR3 is 14 residues. V lost 5 bases to trimming and J lost 7 bases; unmatched junction nucleotides: 8.

The chain employs TRBV6-1 and TRBJ1-2; 9 nucleotides agree with TRBD1. V trimming: 3 bases; J trimming: 2 bases; junction bases outside the gene matches: 4. The CDR3 has 15 residues. Germline CDR1 MNHNS, CDR2 SASEGT. Here the CDR3 DNA reads TGTGCCAGCAGTGACCCCGGGACAGGGAACTATGGCTACACCTTC. Its translation: CASSDPGTGNYGYTF.

In its sample, this clone was seen once. In DNA form, the CDR3 reads TGTGCCAGCAGTGACCGGGGGGGCACAGATACGCAGTATTTT. This sequence encodes CASSDRGGTDTQYF. This sequence joins TRBV6-1 and TRBJ2-3, with 7 bases aligning to TRBD2. CDR1 and CDR2 from the germline V gene are MNHNS and SASEGT. CDR3 length: 14 residues. Losses at the gene ends were 3 bases for V and 1 base for J; bases not matched to a gene: 1.

In its sample, this clone was seen once. The chain couples TRBV13 to TRBJ2-2; 10 nucleotides line up with TRBD2. The CDR3 has 16 amino acids. Germline assignment: CDR1 PRHDT and CDR2 FYEKMQ (reference sequence). The V gene end was trimmed by 3 bases and the J gene end by 1 base; junction bases not matched to a gene: 2. The CDR3 spells CASSFWTSGNTGELFF. CDR3 sequence (DNA): TGTGCCAGCAGCTTCTGGACTAGCGGGAACACCGGGGAGCTGTTTTTT.

The chain links TRBV7-6 to TRBJ1-2; TRBD1 is a possible D gene (6 bases). Trimming removed 0 bases at V and 3 bases at J, with 8 bases between. CDR1 is SGHVS, CDR2 FNYEAQ, per germline. The CDR3 has 14 amino acids. This CDR3 is CASSLAGHHYGYTF. For the CDR3, the DNA is TGTGCCAGCAGCTTAGCGGGACACCACTATGGCTACACCTTC.

This chain links TRBV19 with TRBJ2-3, with 9 bases that match TRBD1. CDR1 LNHDA and CDR2 SQIVND come from the germline V gene (reference sequence). V was pared by 4 bases and J by 4 bases, with 0 bases of the junction left unmatched. The CDR3 loop spans 13 amino acids. As DNA, the CDR3 is TGTGCCAGTAGTAGGGACAGGGCAGATACGCAGTATTTT. Protein product: CASSRDRADTQYF.

The chain uses TRBV7-2 and TRBJ2-4; 8 bases map to TRBD1. The CDR3 sequence is 18 residues long. Germline trimming cut 2 bases from V and 1 base from J; bases unmatched to any gene: 10. Germline values: CDR1 SGHTA, CDR2 FQGNSA. The CDR3 spells CASSLQGARFRAKNIQYF. CDR3 bases: TGTGCCAGCAGCTTACAGGGGGCGAGGTTTAGGGCCAAAAACATTCAGTACTTC.

This clone occurred a few times. The V and J genes are TRBV11-2 and TRBJ1-3; 8 bases align to TRBD1. J gave up 2 bases and V 6 bases, and 6 bases lay outside the gene matches. The CDR3 is 15 amino acids. Germline V gene data show CDR1 as SGHAT and CDR2 as FQNNGV. CDR3 DNA: TGTGCCAGCAGTACTTACAGGGGGACTGGAAACACCATATATTTT. Translating gives CASSTYRGTGNTIYF.

The gene calls are TRBV19 and TRBJ1-1; 7 positions match TRBD1. With V trimmed by 3 bases and J by 5 bases, 12 bases remained unmatched. Germline lookup yields CDR1 LNHDA and CDR2 SQIVND (reference sequence). The CDR3 is made up of 16 amino acids. This CDR3 is CASSMRDSGLSTEAFF. The CDR3 DNA sequence: TGTGCCAGTAGTATGAGGGACAGCGGTCTGTCGACTGAAGCTTTCTTT.

The chain uses TRBV28 and TRBJ2-7; tentative D call: TRBD2 (6 bases). V gave up 6 bases and J gave up 5 bases, with 20 bases separating them. Germline loops: CDR1 MDHEN, CDR2 SYDVKM. The CDR3 is 15 amino acids. This CDR3 reads CASSRGRRGRDEQYF. The CDR3 region has the DNA TGTGCCAGCAGCCGAGGCAGGAGGGGAAGGGACGAGCAGTACTTC.

This rearrangement joins TRBV14 to TRBJ2-2, with 12 bases identical to TRBD1. Germline assignment: CDR1 SGHDN and CDR2 FVKESK. The J segment lost 7 bases and the V segment lost 5 bases, leaving 8 bases of the junction unmatched. The CDR3 is 16 residues long. The CDR3 loop reads CASSKPGQGAIGELFF. CDR3 DNA sequence: TGTGCCAGCAGCAAGCCGGGACAGGGGGCGATCGGGGAGCTGTTTTTT.

The CDR3 DNA follows: TGTGCCAGCAGCTTAGTGGGGGGGAACACTGAAGCTTTCTTT. Translation gives CASSLVGGNTEAFF. The chain couples TRBV7-2 to TRBJ1-1; the D gene is possibly TRBD1 (5 bases). The germline gives CDR1 SGHTA, CDR2 FQGNSA. The length of the CDR3 is 14 residues. V dropped 1 base and J dropped 1 base, with 7 bases sitting between them.